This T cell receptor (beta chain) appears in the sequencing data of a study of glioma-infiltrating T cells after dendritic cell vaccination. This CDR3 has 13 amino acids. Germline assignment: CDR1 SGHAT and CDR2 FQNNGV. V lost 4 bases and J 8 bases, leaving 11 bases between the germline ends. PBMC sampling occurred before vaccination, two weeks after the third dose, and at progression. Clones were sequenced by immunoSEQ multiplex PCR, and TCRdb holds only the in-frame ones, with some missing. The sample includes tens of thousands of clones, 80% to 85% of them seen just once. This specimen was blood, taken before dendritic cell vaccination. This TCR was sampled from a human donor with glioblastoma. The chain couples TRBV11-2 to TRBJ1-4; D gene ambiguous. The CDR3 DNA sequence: TGTGCCAGCAGCTCCTCCCTCGAGGAAAAACTGTTTTTT. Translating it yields CASSSSLEEKLFF. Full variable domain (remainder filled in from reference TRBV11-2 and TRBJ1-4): EAGVAQSPRYKIIEKRQSVAFWCNPISGHATLYWYQQILGQGPKLLIQFQNNGVVDDSQLPKDRFSAERLKGVDSTLKIQPAKLEDSAVYLCASSSSLEEKLFFGSGTQLSVL.